Given below is one T cell receptor beta chain in context. Its antigen remains unknown. This entry is derived from a study of graft-versus-host responses after intestinal transplantation. Method: immunoSEQ multiplex PCR; TCRdb's copy keeps in-frame clones and lacks some. The sample lists about 130,000 clones; around 90% were seen once. This CDR3 comprises 14 residues. V lost 6 bases to trimming and J lost 7 bases; unmatched junction nucleotides: 8. Germline CDR1 is MNHNS and CDR2 is SASEGT. The chain combines TRBV6-1 with TRBJ1-5; 8 bases match TRBD1. This TCR was recovered from a human donor who received an intestinal transplant. Sequencing was performed on unstimulated CD4+ T cells sorted from spleen or lymph node cells, taken before intestinal transplant. The CDR3 nucleotides are TGTGCCAGCAGCCGTGACAGGGGAGTCCAGCCCCAGCATTTT. Translated, it gives CASSRDRGVQPQHF.